The 9 T cell receptor beta chains in this list originate from one sample, sequenced in a study of cytomegalovirus exposure and HLA in healthy donors. Both 60 Vbeta primers and 13 Jbeta primers went into the PCR. Libraries were prepared by immunoSEQ multiplex PCR; TCRdb keeps only in-frame clonotypes and omits some of them. The profile shows approximately 86,000 clones, 85% of them singletons. Sample: PBMCs. All receptors come from a man aged 35 to 55 in good health and CMV-seropositive.

The V and J genes are TRBV7-2 and TRBJ2-5; TRBD1 matches 10 bases. The V and J ends lost 5 bases and 7 bases, in that order; junction bases with no gene match: 7. Germline assignment: CDR1 SGHTA and CDR2 FQGNSA. The CDR3 has 14 residues. CDR3 sequence: CASSRSRDRGTQYF. In DNA form, the CDR3 reads TGTGCCAGCAGCCGCTCCCGGGACAGGGGGACCCAGTACTTC.

The rearrangement joins TRBV6-1 to TRBJ1-2; D is possibly TRBD1 (6 bases). Germline CDR1 and CDR2: MNHNS and SASEGT. The CDR3 is 14 amino acids. The V gene lost 1 base and the J gene lost 7 bases, with 13 bases spanning the gap. DNA for the CDR3: TGTGCCAGCAGTGAAGATCCCACAGGGACTGGCTACACCTTC. The encoded protein is CASSEDPTGTGYTF.

The rearrangement links TRBV7-6 to TRBJ2-5; 7 nucleotides line up with TRBD2. This CDR3 has 13 residues. V was clipped by 3 bases and J by 5 bases; unmatched bases: 3. Germline lookup yields CDR1 SGHVS and CDR2 FNYEAQ. CDR3 region: CASSFGEGETQYF. The CDR3 DNA follows: TGTGCCAGCAGCTTTGGGGAGGGGGAGACCCAGTACTTC.

V gene TRBV18 combines with J gene TRBJ2-7; 8 bases are a match to TRBD2. J gave up 0 bases and V 3 bases, and 7 bases lay outside the gene matches. Germline CDR1 is KGHSH and CDR2 is LQKENI. This CDR3 comprises 16 residues. The DNA for the CDR3 is TGTGCCAGCTCACCTCTCGGGGGGGATAGCTCCTACGAGCAGTACTTC. Residues: CASSPLGGDSSYEQYF. Supplemented by reference TRBV18 and TRBJ2-7, the full variable domain reads NAGVMQNPRHLVRRRGQEARLRCSPMKGHSHVYWYRQLPEEGLKFMVYLQKENIIDESGMPKERFSAEFPKEGPSILRIQQVVRGDSAAYFCASSPLGGDSSYEQYFGPGTRLTVT.

For this clone: The identical CDR3 is also encoded by other nucleotide sequences in the sample. The chain carries TRBV5-1 and TRBJ2-3, with a tentative D call TRBD1 (6 bases). CDR3 size: 14 residues. The germline V gene has CDR1 SGHRS and CDR2 YFSETQ. Trimming took 2 bases from V and 1 from J, leaving 8 bases between them. The CDR3 sequence is CASSLGGRTDTQYF. The CDR3 coding sequence is TGCGCCAGCAGCTTAGGGGGACGCACAGATACGCAGTATTTT.

The rearrangement uses TRBV5-4 and TRBJ2-3; perhaps TRBD1 as D (6 bases). Per the germline V gene, CDR1 is SGHNT and CDR2 is YYREEE (reference sequence). CDR3 size: 14 residues. Trimming removed 5 bases at V and 3 bases at J, with 13 bases between. CDR3 amino acids: CASSFYGTTDTQYF. The CDR3 DNA reads TGTGCCAGCAGTTTTTACGGGACAACAGATACGCAGTATTTT.

The chain couples TRBV6-4 to TRBJ1-6; maybe TRBD1 (6 bases). The CDR3 totals 14 residues. Trimming shortened V by 4 bases and J by 8 bases, and 12 bases separated the two germline ends. Germline V gives CDR1 MRHNA, CDR2 SNTAGT. Written as DNA, the CDR3 is TGTGCCAGCAGTGCCAGGGGTTTCGATTCACCCCTCCACTTT. It encodes CASSARGFDSPLHF.

The genes are TRBV21-1 and TRBJ2-5; TRBD2 was called by the table and not checked on the DNA. The J call may be mistaken, given a closer DNA end match to TRBJ2-7. TRBV21-1 is given as a pseudogene. This CDR3 contains 17 residues. The CDR3 protein is CASSTRPSSGKYYEQYF. DNA for the CDR3: TGTGCCAGCAGCACACGGCCTTCTAGCGGGAAGTACTACGAGCAGTACTTC.

The chain joins TRBV6-1 to TRBJ2-3; 9 bases are shared with TRBD1. The V segment lost 5 bases and the J segment 4 bases; nucleotides outside the gene matches: 7. The CDR3 runs 15 residues. Germline-derived CDR1 and CDR2 are MNHNS and SASEGT. CDR3: CASSNRDRAPDTQYF. CDR3 bases: TGTGCCAGCAGTAACCGGGACAGGGCCCCAGATACGCAGTATTTT.